This passage covers 20 T cell receptor beta chains from one sample sequenced in a study of CD8 T cells in ankylosing spondylitis. Study results and limitations: Ankylosing spondylitis blood seemed to carry a telltale TCR beta motif made of several highly homologous variants.

These receptors' targets are unknown. TCRdb independently ran MiXCR on the 5' RACE reads; one entry per CDR3 protein. Among 500,000 or so distinct CDR3 sequences, less than 6% were seen once, and the ten largest hold around 3.5%. Sample: blood, either unsorted or a sorted T cell fraction (not recorded which). The receptor set was obtained from a male donor with ankylosing spondylitis.

In its sample, this clonotype was seen a few times. The V call is TRBV12-3 or TRBV12-4, the J call TRBJ2-2, with 9 bases identical to TRBD2. The CDR3 has 17 residues. Trimming at V came to 3 bases and at J to 3 bases, leaving 8 bases not matched to a gene. The CDR3 coding sequence is TGTGCCAGCAGTTTTTCCCCGACTAGCGGATACACCGGGGAGCTGTTTTTT. Encoded protein: CASSFSPTSGYTGELFF.

This clonotype was counted many times. V is TRBV7-9 and J is TRBJ1-5; maybe TRBD1 (5 bases). Germline V gene data show CDR1 as SEHNR and CDR2 as FQNEAQ (reference sequence). V was shortened by 3 bases and J by 5 bases, with 14 bases between the two germline ends. This CDR3 contains 15 residues. The CDR3 sequence is CASSLGGMGDQPQHF. CDR3 coding DNA: TGTGCCAGCAGCTTGGGGGGTATGGGCGATCAGCCCCAGCATTTT.

This clonotype was seen ten or more times. This chain connects TRBV20-1 to TRBJ2-1; 7 bases are a match to TRBD2. Unmatched junction bases numbered 3, after V lost 3 bases and J lost 4 bases. CDR1 is DFQATT, CDR2 SNEGSKA, per germline (reference sequence). The CDR3 contains 13 residues. CDR3 region: CSARGLLYNEQFF. The CDR3 region has the DNA TGCAGTGCTAGGGGACTACTTTACAATGAGCAGTTCTTC.

In its sample, this clonotype was seen many times. J is TRBJ2-2 and V is TRBV9; D assignment may be TRBD1 or TRBD2 (6 bases each). The CDR3 is 16 amino acids. From germline, CDR1 is SGDLS and CDR2 YYNGEE. Trimming stripped 1 base from V and 3 bases from J, with 13 bases between. In DNA form, the CDR3 reads TGTGCCAGCAGCGTATCGGCCGGGGGCGACACCGGGGAGCTGTTTTTT. Residues: CASSVSAGGDTGELFF.

This clonotype has at least ten counts. The chain carries TRBV9 and TRBJ2-5; 7 positions match TRBD2. Germline values: CDR1 SGDLS, CDR2 YYNGEE. J gave up 4 bases and V 4 bases, and 7 bases lay outside the gene matches. This CDR3 has 14 amino acids. The CDR3 DNA is TGTGCCAGCAGCCCCAGGACTAGTCCAGAGACCCAGTACTTC. Translating it yields CASSPRTSPETQYF. The complete variable domain, with remaining parts taken from reference TRBV9 and TRBJ2-5, reads DSGVTQTPKHLITATGQRVTLRCSPRSGDLSVYWYQQSLDQGLQFLIQYYNGEERAKGNILERFSAQQFPDLHSELNLSSLELGDSALYFCASSPRTSPETQYFGPGTRLLVL.

This clonotype has ten or more counts. The V call is TRBV12-3 or TRBV12-4, the J call TRBJ1-5; perhaps TRBD1 as D (5 bases). There are 13 residues in the CDR3. With 6 bases removed from V and 2 bases from J, the gap between germline ends came to 8 bases. The CDR3 DNA sequence: TGTGCCAGCAGGGGGCTTGGCAATCAGCCCCAGCATTTT. It translates to CASRGLGNQPQHF.

This clonotype was recorded many times. The rearrangement uses TRBV5-1 and TRBJ2-7, with TRBD2 as a possible D gene (6 bases). The length of the CDR3 is 12 residues. V dropped 4 bases and J dropped 7 bases, with 12 bases sitting between them. Germline V lookup: CDR1 SGHRS, CDR2 YFSETQ. The CDR3 region is CASSPPGEEQYF. The CDR3 DNA sequence: TGCGCCAGCAGCCCACCGGGGGAAGAGCAGTACTTC.

This clonotype was seen more than once but under ten times. The chain uses TRBV27 and TRBJ2-6, with D hard to call. With 0 bases removed from V and 0 bases from J, the gap between germline ends came to 15 bases. The V gene's germline CDR1 is MNHEY and CDR2 SMNVEV (reference sequence). The CDR3 totals 19 residues. Here the CDR3 reads CASSLSLVLVSSGANVLTF. As DNA, the CDR3 is TGTGCCAGCAGTTTATCCCTGGTGCTGGTCAGCTCTGGGGCCAACGTCCTGACTTTC.

This clonotype was seen many times. J is TRBJ1-1 and V is TRBV11-2, with a weak D call TRBD1 (6 bases). The germline CDR1 and CDR2 sequences are SGHAT and FQNNGV. V was shortened by 4 bases and J by 7 bases, with 19 bases between the two germline ends. CDR3 size: 15 residues. CDR3 loop: CASSWGRGTKVEAFF. In DNA form, the CDR3 reads TGTGCCAGCAGCTGGGGGAGGGGGACAAAGGTTGAAGCTTTCTTT. Supplemented by reference TRBV11-2 and TRBJ1-1, the full variable domain reads EAGVAQSPRYKIIEKRQSVAFWCNPISGHATLYWYQQILGQGPKLLIQFQNNGVVDDSQLPKDRFSAERLKGVDSTLKIQPAKLEDSAVYLCASSWGRGTKVEAFFGQGTRLTVV.

This clonotype was seen a few times. The V gene is TRBV7-9, the J gene TRBJ2-7, with D perhaps assigned TRBD1 or TRBD2 (5 bases each). The CDR3 is 17 residues long. The V end lost 0 bases, the J end lost 0 bases, and 15 bases lay between the germline ends. CDR1 SEHNR and CDR2 FQNEAQ come from the germline V gene (reference sequence). CDR3 sequence reads: CASSLAGPGRASYEQYF. For the CDR3, the DNA is TGTGCCAGCAGCTTAGCGGGGCCGGGACGGGCCTCCTACGAGCAGTACTTC.

In this sample, this clonotype turned up a few times. The V gene is TRBV5-5, the J gene TRBJ2-1; TRBD1 might be the D (5 bases). Trimming pared 2 bases from V and 10 bases from J, leaving 13 bases between. CDR3 length equals 13 residues. CDR1 and CDR2 (germline): SGHKS, YYEKEE (reference sequence). DNA of the CDR3: TGTGCCAGCAGCTTTTCAGCGTGGACAGAGCAGTTCTTC. Its protein is CASSFSAWTEQFF.

In its sample, this clonotype was seen many times. The rearrangement joins TRBV20-1 to TRBJ2-1; a weak D match, TRBD1 (6 bases). The V gene's germline CDR1 is DFQATT and CDR2 SNEGSKA (reference sequence). The CDR3 length is 11 residues. V was trimmed by 7 bases and J by 10 bases, leaving 14 bases between them. Written as DNA, the CDR3 is TGCAGTGGTGGGGGCGTTTCGGAGCAGTTCTTC. Translation gives CSGGGVSEQFF.

This clonotype was recorded at least ten times. V gene TRBV10-3 combines with J gene TRBJ1-2, with 7 bases lining up with TRBD1. Germline loops: CDR1 ENHRY, CDR2 SYGVKD. The length of the CDR3 is 11 residues. The ends lost 8 bases at V and 7 bases at J; junction bases unmatched: 4. The CDR3 here is CAIRDRTGYTF. DNA of the CDR3: TGTGCCATCCGGGACAGAACTGGCTACACCTTC.

The gene calls are TRBV7-6 and TRBJ2-3, with 7 bases aligning to TRBD2. The CDR3 is made up of 16 amino acids. Germline loops: CDR1 SGHVS, CDR2 FNYEAQ. V shed 1 base and J 6 bases; nucleotides not matched to a gene: 10. CDR3 sequence (DNA): TGTGCCAGCAGCTTAGAGGAAGGAGCGGGGCGCGATACGCAGTATTTT. As protein: CASSLEEGAGRDTQYF. Together with reference TRBV7-6 and TRBJ2-3, the CDR3 gives the full variable domain: GAGVSQSPRYKVTKRGQDVALRCDPISGHVSLYWYRQALGQGPEFLTYFNYEAQQDKSGLPNDRFSAERPEGSISTLTIQRTEQRDSAMYRCASSLEEGAGRDTQYFGPGTRLTVL.

This clonotype was found many times. This sequence joins TRBV20-1 and TRBJ2-7, with TRBD1 as a possible D gene (7 bases). Germline V lookup: CDR1 DFQATT, CDR2 SNEGSKA (reference sequence). The CDR3 loop spans 16 amino acids. V shed 1 base and J shed 1 base, with 17 bases lying between them. In DNA form, the CDR3 reads TGCAGTGCTAGAGCGGGAGTCGGCAGGGGGTCCTACGAGCAGTACTTC. Residues: CSARAGVGRGSYEQYF.

This clonotype has at least ten counts. At one boundary the junction diverges from the germline segment, which might be a read error. This chain uses TRBV9 with TRBJ2-1, with 11 bases that match TRBD2. The CDR3 has 12 amino acids. Germline CDR1 reads SGDLS; CDR2 reads YYNGEE. This CDR3 is CASSVGLAGPLF. The CDR3 DNA reads TGTGCCAGCAGCGTAGGACTAGCGGGACCGCTCTTC.

Of note for this clonotype: A read error may produce the germline difference seen at one junction end. J is TRBJ2-7 and V is TRBV5-6, with D hard to call. Germline values: CDR1 SGHDT, CDR2 YYEEEE. There are 17 residues in the CDR3. CDR3 sequence: CASILGTVGGMLGEQYF. The CDR3 nucleotides read TGTGCCAGCATCTTGGGTACGGTGGGCGGTATGTTGGGCGAGCAGTACTTC.

In this sample, this clonotype turned up many times. V is TRBV20-1 and J is TRBJ2-1; 14 nucleotides align to TRBD2. Germline lookup yields CDR1 DFQATT and CDR2 SNEGSKA (reference sequence). The CDR3 is made up of 17 amino acids. V shed 6 bases and J 6 bases; nucleotides not matched to a gene: 13. CDR3 in DNA: TGCAGTGCCGAAGGTGGGACTAGCGGGAGTACCGGCAATGAGCAGTTCTTC. It is translated as CSAEGGTSGSTGNEQFF.

This clonotype was recorded many times. The rearrangement links TRBV20-1 to TRBJ1-1; 10 bases are a match to TRBD1. Germline V lookup: CDR1 DFQATT, CDR2 SNEGSKA (reference sequence). V shed 5 bases and J 1 base; nucleotides not matched to a gene: 4. The CDR3 runs 14 residues. The CDR3 bases are TGCAGTGCTGGGGGGACAGGGGCGAACACTGAAGCTTTCTTT. Residues: CSAGGTGANTEAFF.

This clonotype was seen ten or more times. The chain is built from TRBV6-1 and TRBJ1-4; D unclear. Looked up from germline, CDR1 is MNHNS and CDR2 is SASEGT. This CDR3 spans 13 amino acids. The V end was cut by 6 bases, the J end by 4 bases, with 9 bases between. The CDR3 bases are TGTGCCAGCAGGACCTTCGGTAATGAAAAACTGTTTTTT. Translation: CASRTFGNEKLFF.